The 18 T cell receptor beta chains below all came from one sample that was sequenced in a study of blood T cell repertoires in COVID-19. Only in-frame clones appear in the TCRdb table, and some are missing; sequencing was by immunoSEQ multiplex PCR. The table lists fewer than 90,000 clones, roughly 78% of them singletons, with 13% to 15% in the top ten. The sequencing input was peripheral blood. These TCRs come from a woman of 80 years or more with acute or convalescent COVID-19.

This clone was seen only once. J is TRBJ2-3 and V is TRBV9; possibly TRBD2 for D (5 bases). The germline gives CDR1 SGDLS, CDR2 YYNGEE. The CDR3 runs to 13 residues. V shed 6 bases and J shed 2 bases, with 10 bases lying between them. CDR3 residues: CASTGEYTDTQYF. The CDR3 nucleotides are TGTGCCAGCACCGGGGAATACACAGATACGCAGTATTTT.

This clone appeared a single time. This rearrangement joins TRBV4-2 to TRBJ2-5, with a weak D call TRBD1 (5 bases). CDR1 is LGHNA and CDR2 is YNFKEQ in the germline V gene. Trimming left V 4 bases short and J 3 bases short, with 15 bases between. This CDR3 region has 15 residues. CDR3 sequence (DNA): TGTGCCAGCAGCCCCTCCTGGGGCCTAAAAGAGACCCAGTACTTC. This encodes CASSPSWGLKETQYF.

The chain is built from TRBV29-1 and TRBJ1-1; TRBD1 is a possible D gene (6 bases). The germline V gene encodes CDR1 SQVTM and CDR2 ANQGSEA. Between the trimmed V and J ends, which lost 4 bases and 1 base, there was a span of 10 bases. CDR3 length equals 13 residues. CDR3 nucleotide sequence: TGCAGCGTTGCGGGGGGACAGAACACTGAAGCTTTCTTT. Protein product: CSVAGGQNTEAFF.

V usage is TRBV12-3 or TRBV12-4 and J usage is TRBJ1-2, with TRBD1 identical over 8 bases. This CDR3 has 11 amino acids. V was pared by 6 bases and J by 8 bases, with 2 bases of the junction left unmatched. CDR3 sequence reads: CASRRTGGYTF. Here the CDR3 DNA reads TGTGCCAGCAGAAGGACAGGGGGCTACACCTTC.

The CDR3 here is CASSPQGREWYEQYF. The CDR3 bases are TGTGCCAGCTCACCGCAAGGTAGGGAGTGGTACGAGCAGTACTTC. This chain connects TRBV18 to TRBJ2-7; tentative D call: TRBD2 (5 bases). The germline gives CDR1 KGHSH, CDR2 LQKENI. CDR3 size: 15 residues. Deletions cut 3 bases from V and 4 bases from J, with 16 bases between.

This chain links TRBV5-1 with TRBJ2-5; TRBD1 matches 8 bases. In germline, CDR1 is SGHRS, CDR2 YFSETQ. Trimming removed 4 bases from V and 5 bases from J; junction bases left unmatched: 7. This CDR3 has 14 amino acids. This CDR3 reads CASSPGQGGETQYF. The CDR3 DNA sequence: TGCGCCAGCAGCCCAGGACAGGGCGGGGAGACCCAGTACTTC. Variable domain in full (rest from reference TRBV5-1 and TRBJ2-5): KAGVTQTPRYLIKTRGQQVTLSCSPISGHRSVSWYQQTPGQGLQFLFEYFSETQRNKGNFPGRFSGRQFSNSRSEMNVSTLELGDSALYLCASSPGQGGETQYFGPGTRLLVL.

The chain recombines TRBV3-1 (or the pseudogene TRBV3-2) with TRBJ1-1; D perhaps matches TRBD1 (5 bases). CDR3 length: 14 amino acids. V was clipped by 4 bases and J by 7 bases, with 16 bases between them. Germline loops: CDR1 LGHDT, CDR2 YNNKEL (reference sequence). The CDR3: CASSPLYGGGEAFF. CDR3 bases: TGTGCCAGCAGCCCCTTATACGGGGGAGGTGAAGCTTTCTTT.

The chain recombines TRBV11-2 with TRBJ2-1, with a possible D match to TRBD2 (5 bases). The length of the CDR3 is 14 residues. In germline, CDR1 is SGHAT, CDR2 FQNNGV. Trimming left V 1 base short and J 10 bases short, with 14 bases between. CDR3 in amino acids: CASSLAGVVEEQFF. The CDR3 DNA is TGTGCCAGCAGCTTAGCCGGGGTTGTGGAGGAGCAGTTCTTC.

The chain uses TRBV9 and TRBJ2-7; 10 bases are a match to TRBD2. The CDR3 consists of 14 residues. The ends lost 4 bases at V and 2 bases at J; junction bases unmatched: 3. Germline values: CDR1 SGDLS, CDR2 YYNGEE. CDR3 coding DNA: TGTGCCAGCAGCCCTAGCGGGGGTACCTACGAGCAGTACTTC. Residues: CASSPSGGTYEQYF.

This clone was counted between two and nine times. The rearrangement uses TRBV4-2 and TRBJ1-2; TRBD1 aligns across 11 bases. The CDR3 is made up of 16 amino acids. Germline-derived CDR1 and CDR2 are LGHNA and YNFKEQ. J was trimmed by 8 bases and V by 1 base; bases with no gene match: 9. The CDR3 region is CASSQVTGQGVDGYTF. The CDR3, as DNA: TGTGCCAGCAGCCAAGTGACGGGACAGGGGGTCGACGGCTACACCTTC.

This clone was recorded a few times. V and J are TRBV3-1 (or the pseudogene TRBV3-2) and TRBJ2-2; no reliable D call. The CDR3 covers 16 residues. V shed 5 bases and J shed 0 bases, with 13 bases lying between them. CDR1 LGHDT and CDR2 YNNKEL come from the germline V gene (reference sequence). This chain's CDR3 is CASSRQRTTNTGELFF. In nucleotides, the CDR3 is TGTGCCAGCAGCAGGCAGCGAACTACGAACACCGGGGAGCTGTTTTTT.

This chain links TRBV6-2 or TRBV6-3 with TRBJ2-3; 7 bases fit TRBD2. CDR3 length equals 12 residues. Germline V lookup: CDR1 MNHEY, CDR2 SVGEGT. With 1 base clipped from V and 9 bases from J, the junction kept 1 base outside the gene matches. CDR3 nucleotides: TGTGCCAGCAGTTACTTGCGGGAGACGCAGTATTTT. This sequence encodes CASSYLRETQYF.

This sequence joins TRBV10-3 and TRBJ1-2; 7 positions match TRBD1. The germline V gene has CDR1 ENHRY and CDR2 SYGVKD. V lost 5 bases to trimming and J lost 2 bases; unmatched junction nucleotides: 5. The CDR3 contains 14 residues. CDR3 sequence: CAISSDRENYGYTF. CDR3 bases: TGTGCCATCAGTTCAGACAGGGAAAACTATGGCTACACCTTC.

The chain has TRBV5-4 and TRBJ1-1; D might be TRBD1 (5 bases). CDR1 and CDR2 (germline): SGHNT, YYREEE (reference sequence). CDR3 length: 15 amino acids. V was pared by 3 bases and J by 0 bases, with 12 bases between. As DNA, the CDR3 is TGTGCCAGCAGCTCCCCCAGGGAGGTGAACACTGAAGCTTTCTTT. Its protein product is CASSSPREVNTEAFF.

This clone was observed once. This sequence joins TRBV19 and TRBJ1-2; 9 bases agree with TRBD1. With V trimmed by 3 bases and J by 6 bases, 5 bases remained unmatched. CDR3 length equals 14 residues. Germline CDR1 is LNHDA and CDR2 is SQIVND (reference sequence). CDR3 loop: CASSIGQGSHGYTF. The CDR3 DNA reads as TGTGCCAGTAGTATCGGACAGGGGAGTCATGGCTACACCTTC. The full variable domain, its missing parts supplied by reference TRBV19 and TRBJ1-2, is DGGITQSPKYLFRKEGQNVTLSCEQNLNHDAMYWYRQDPGQGLRLIYYSQIVNDFQKGDIAEGYSVSREKKESFPLTVTSAQKNPTAFYLCASSIGQGSHGYTFGSGTRLTVV.

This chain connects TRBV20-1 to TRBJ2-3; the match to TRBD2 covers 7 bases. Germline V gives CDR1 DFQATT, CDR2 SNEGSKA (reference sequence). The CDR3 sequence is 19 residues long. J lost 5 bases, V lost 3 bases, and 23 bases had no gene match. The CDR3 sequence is CSASKRAGQRGASVDTQYF. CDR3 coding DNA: TGCAGTGCTAGTAAACGAGCGGGCCAGCGGGGAGCGTCCGTAGATACGCAGTATTTT.

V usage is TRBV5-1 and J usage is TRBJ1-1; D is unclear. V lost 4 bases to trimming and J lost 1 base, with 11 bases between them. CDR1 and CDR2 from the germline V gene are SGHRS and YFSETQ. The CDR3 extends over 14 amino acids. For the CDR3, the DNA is TGCGCCAGCAGCCCACGGGAGGGGAACACTGAAGCTTTCTTT. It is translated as CASSPREGNTEAFF.

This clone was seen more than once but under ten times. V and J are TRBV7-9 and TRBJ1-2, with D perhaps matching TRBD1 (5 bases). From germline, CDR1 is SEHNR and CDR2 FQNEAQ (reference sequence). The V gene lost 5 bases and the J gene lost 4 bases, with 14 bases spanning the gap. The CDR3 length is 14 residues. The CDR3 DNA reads TGTGCCAGCAGCGAATTGCCTGGGGCCTATGGCTACACCTTC. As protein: CASSELPGAYGYTF.